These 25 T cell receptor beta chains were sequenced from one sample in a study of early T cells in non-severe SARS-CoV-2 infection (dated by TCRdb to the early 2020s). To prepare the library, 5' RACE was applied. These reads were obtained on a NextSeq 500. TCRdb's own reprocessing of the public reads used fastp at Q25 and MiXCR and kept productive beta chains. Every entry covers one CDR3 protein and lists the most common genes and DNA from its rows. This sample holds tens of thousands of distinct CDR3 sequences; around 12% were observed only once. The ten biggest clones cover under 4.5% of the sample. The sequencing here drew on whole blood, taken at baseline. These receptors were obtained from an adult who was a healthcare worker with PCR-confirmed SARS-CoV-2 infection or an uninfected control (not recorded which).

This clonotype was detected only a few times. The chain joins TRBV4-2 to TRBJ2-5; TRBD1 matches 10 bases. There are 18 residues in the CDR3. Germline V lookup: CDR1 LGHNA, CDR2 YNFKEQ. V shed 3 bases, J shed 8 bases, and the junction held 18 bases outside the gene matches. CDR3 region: CASSQAGTGDISVETQYF. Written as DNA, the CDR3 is TGTGCCAGCAGCCAGGCCGGGACAGGGGACATTAGCGTGGAAACCCAGTACTTC.

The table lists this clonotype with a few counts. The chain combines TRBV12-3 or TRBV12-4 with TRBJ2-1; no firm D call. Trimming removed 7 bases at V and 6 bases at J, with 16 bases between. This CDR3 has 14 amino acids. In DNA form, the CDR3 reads TGTGCCAGCACCCGCCCCCCCTCGGGCAATGAGCAGTTCTTC. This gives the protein CASTRPPSGNEQFF.

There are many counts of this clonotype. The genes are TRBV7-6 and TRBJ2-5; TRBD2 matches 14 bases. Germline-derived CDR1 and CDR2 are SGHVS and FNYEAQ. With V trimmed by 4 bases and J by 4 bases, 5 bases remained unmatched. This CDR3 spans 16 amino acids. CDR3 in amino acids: CASSSIGTSGGETQYF. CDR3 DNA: TGTGCCAGCAGCTCGATAGGGACTAGCGGGGGAGAGACCCAGTACTTC. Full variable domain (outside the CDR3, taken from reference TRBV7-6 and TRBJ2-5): GAGVSQSPRYKVTKRGQDVALRCDPISGHVSLYWYRQALGQGPEFLTYFNYEAQQDKSGLPNDRFSAERPEGSISTLTIQRTEQRDSAMYRCASSSIGTSGGETQYFGPGTRLLVL.

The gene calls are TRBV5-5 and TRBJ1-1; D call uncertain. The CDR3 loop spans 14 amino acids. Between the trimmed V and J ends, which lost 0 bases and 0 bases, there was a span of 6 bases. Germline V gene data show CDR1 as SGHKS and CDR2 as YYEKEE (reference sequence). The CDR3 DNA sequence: TGTGCCAGCAGCTTGGGGTTTATGAACACTGAAGCTTTCTTT. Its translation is CASSLGFMNTEAFF.

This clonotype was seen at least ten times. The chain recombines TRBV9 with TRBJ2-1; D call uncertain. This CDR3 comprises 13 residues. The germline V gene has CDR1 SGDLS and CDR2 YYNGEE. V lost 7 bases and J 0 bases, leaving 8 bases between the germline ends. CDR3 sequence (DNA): TGTGCCAGCTCAACACCCTCCTACAATGAGCAGTTCTTC. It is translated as CASSTPSYNEQFF. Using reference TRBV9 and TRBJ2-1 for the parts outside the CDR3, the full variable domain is DSGVTQTPKHLITATGQRVTLRCSPRSGDLSVYWYQQSLDQGLQFLIQYYNGEERAKGNILERFSAQQFPDLHSELNLSSLELGDSALYFCASSTPSYNEQFFGPGTRLTVL.

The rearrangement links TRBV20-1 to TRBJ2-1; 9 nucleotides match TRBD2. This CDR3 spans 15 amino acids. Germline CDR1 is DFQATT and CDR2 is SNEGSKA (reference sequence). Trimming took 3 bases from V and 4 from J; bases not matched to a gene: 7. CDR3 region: CSASGSGRPYNEQFF. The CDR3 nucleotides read TGCAGTGCTAGTGGAAGCGGGAGGCCGTACAATGAGCAGTTCTTC.

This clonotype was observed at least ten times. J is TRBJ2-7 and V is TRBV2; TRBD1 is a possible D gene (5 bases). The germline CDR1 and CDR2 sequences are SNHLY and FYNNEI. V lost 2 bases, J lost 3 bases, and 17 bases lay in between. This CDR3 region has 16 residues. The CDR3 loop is CASSELVGALIYEQYF. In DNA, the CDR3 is TGTGCCAGCAGTGAATTGGTTGGGGCCCTTATCTACGAGCAGTACTTC.

The CDR3 DNA reads as TGTGCCAGCAGTGGACAGGGGGCAAGGCAGCCCCAGCATTTT. It codes for CASSGQGARQPQHF. This rearrangement joins TRBV2 to TRBJ1-5, with 10 positions matching TRBD1. The germline V gene has CDR1 SNHLY and CDR2 FYNNEI. V gave up 4 bases and J gave up 7 bases; unmatched junction bases: 4. CDR3 length: 14 amino acids.

CDR3 sequence (DNA): TGCAGTGCTAGTCTTGCACAGGGGGCGCGCGGTTTGGCTTTCTTT. Translating it yields CSASLAQGARGLAFF. The rearrangement joins TRBV20-1 to TRBJ1-1; 9 bases are a match to TRBD1. The trim removed 3 bases at V and 11 bases at J, leaving 16 bases unmatched. This CDR3 has 15 residues. Germline V gives CDR1 DFQATT, CDR2 SNEGSKA (reference sequence).

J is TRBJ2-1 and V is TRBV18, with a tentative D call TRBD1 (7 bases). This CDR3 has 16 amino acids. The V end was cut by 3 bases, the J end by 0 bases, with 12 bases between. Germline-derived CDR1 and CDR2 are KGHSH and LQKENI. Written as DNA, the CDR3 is TGTGCCAGCTCACCGCAGGGGGGCGTCTCCTACAATGAGCAGTTCTTC. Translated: CASSPQGGVSYNEQFF.

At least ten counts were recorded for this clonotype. CDR3 amino acids: CASSPTGNSPLHF. As DNA, the CDR3 is TGTGCCAGCAGTCCTACAGGAAATTCACCCCTCCACTTT. The chain employs TRBV6-2 or TRBV6-3 and TRBJ1-6; D possibly corresponds to TRBD1 (5 bases). In germline, CDR1 is MNHEY, CDR2 SVGEGT. The CDR3 sequence is 13 residues long. V lost 5 bases to trimming and J lost 7 bases, with 9 bases between them.

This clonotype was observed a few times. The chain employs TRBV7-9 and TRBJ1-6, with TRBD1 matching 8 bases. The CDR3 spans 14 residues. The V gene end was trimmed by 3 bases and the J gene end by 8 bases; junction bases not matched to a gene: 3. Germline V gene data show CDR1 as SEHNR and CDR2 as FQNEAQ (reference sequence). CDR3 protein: CASSFQGAYSPLHF. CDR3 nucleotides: TGTGCCAGCAGCTTTCAGGGGGCCTATTCACCCCTCCACTTT.

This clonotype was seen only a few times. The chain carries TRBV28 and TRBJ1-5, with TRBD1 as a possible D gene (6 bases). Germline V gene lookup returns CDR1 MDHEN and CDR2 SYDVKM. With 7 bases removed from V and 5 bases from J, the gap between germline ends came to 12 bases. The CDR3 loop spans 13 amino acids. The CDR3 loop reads CASNRDIDQPQHF. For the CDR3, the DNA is TGTGCCAGCAACCGGGACATCGATCAGCCCCAGCATTTT.

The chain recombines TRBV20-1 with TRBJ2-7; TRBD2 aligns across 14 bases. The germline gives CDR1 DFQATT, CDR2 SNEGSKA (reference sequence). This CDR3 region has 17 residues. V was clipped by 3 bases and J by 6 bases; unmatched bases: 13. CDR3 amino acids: CSASPSGRTSGRSEQYF. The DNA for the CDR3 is TGCAGTGCTAGCCCCTCCGGACGGACTAGCGGGAGGAGCGAGCAGTACTTC.

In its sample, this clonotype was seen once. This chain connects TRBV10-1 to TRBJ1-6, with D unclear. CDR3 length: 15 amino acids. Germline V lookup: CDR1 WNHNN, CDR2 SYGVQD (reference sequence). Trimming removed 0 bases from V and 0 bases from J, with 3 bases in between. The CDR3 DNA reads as TGCGCCAGCAGTGAGTCGAGCTCCTATAATTCACCCCTCCACTTT. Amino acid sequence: CASSESSSYNSPLHF.

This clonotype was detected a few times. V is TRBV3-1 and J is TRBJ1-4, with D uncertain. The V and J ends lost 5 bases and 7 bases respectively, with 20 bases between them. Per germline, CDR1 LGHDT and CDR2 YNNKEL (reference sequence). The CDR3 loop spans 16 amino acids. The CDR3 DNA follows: TGTGCCAGCAGCGGAGGGAATCCGGCACGGGGTGAAAAACTGTTTTTT. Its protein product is CASSGGNPARGEKLFF.

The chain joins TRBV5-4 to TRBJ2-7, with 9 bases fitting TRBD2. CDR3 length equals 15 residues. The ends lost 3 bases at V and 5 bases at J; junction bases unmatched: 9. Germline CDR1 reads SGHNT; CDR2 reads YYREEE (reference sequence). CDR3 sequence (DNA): TGTGCCAGCAGCTCTCCGGGACTAGCCCACCACGAGCAGTACTTC. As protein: CASSSPGLAHHEQYF.

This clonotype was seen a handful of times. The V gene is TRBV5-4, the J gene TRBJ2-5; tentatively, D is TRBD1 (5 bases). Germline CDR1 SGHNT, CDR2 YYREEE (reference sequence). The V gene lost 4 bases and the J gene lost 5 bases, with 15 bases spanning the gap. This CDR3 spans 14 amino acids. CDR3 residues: CASSPQTPGETQYF. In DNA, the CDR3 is TGTGCCAGCAGCCCTCAGACTCCAGGGGAGACCCAGTACTTC.

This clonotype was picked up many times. CDR3 amino acids: CAISEGLAGATDTQYF. Written as DNA, the CDR3 is TGTGCCATCAGTGAGGGACTAGCGGGGGCTACAGATACGCAGTATTTT. The rearrangement uses TRBV10-3 and TRBJ2-3; 13 bases line up with TRBD2. Germline CDR1 and CDR2: ENHRY and SYGVKD. The CDR3 has 16 amino acids. V trimming: 2 bases; J trimming: 3 bases; junction bases outside the gene matches: 2.

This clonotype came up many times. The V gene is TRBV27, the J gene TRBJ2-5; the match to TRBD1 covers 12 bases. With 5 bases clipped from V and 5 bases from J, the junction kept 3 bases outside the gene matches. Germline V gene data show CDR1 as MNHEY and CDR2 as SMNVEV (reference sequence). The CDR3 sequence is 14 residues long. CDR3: CASSPGTGGETQYF. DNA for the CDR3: TGTGCCAGCAGTCCCGGGACAGGGGGCGAGACCCAGTACTTC.

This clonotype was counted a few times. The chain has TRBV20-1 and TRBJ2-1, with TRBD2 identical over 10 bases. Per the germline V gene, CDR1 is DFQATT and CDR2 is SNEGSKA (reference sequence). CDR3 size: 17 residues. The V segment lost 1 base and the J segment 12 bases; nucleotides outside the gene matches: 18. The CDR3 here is CSARGSGGLATLGGQFF. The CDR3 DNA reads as TGCAGTGCTAGAGGTAGTGGGGGACTAGCGACCTTAGGTGGGCAGTTCTTC.

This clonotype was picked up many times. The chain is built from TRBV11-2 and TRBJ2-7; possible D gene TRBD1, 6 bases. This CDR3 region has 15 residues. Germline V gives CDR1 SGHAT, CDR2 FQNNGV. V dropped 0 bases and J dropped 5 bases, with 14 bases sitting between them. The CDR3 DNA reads TGTGCCAGCAGCTTAGATTTGGGCAGGGGCAACGAGCAGTACTTC. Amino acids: CASSLDLGRGNEQYF.

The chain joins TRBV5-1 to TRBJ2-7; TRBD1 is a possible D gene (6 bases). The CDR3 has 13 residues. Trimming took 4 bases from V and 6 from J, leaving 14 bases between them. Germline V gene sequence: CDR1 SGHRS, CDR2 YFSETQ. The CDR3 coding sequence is TGCGCCAGCAGCCTCCAGGGGTTGGGCGAGCAGTACTTC. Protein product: CASSLQGLGEQYF.

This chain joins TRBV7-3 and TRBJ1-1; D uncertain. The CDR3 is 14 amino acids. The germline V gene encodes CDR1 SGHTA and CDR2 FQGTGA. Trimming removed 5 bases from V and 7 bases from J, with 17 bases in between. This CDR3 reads CASSAGSREGEAFF. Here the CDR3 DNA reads TGTGCCAGCAGCGCTGGATCTCGGGAGGGTGAAGCTTTCTTT.

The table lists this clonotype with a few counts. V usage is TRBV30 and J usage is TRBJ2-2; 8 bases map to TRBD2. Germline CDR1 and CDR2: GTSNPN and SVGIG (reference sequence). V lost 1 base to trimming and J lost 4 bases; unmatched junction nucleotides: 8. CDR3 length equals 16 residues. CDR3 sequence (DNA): TGTGCCTGGAGTGGACGGGGGGGCTCGAGCACCGGGGAGCTGTTTTTT. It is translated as CAWSGRGGSSTGELFF.